This TCR beta chain was captured in a study of vaccination and CD4 T cells after COVID-19. Comments on this clonotype: Its matching antigen is unknown.

This CDR3 is 14 amino acids long. Germline V gene lookup returns CDR1 SGHKS and CDR2 YYEKEE (reference sequence). The J segment lost 5 bases and the V segment lost 2 bases, leaving 2 bases of the junction unmatched. Sequencing of the DNA from cultured CD4+ T cells was carried out with the Oncomine TCR Beta short-read assay. TCRdb re-called the PCR reads with MiXCR, one entry per CDR3 protein. This sample has 5,000 to 7,500 distinct CDR3 sequences, with under 60% found just once. Treatment: roughly 11-day PBMC culture with coronavirus spike peptide pools or control peptides (ViraFEST assay). Samples of CD4+ T cells were obtained from the unexposed donor before the COVID-19 pandemic (2011-2018).

This TCR came from a human donor in good health. This chain links TRBV5-5 with TRBJ2-2, with TRBD1 identical over 8 bases. Sequenced: CD4+ T cells from blood, cultured in vitro. CDR3 nucleotide sequence: TGTGCCAGCAGCTTAGGACAGGGAACCGGGGAGCTGTTTTTT. Translated: CASSLGQGTGELFF.